This T cell receptor beta chain was found in a study of T-cell memory formation after mild COVID-19. One entry per CDR3 protein results from TCRdb running MiXCR on the 5' RACE reads. Of approximately 190,000 distinct CDR3 sequences listed, around 16% are singletons. Germline CDR1 is MNHEY and CDR2 is SMNVEV (reference sequence). Trimming left V 7 bases short and J 4 bases short, with 19 bases between. The CDR3 contains 15 residues. This TCR came from an adult woman who had mild COVID-19 (a few samples of this study predate the infection). Cell type and time point are not known. The J gene is TRBJ1-1, the V gene TRBV27, with a tentative D call TRBD1 (6 bases). The sequencing sample was made of PBMCs or a T cell subset sorted from them (not recorded which). DNA of the CDR3: TGTGCCAGCACCCCCGCCGTGGGGGGCTCCACTGAAGCTTTCTTT. Translated, it gives CASTPAVGGSTEAFF.